This T cell receptor beta chain emerged from a study of beta chain features in type 1 diabetes. General study results and limits: Relative to healthy donors, patients appeared to have naive, central memory and Treg TCRB repertoires that were more similar. A definitive answer on HLA type influencing TCRB rearrangement was not reached here.

This clone was seen only a few times. Its antigen is currently unknown. Expressed TCRB transcripts were sequenced because the entire RNA isolate underwent reverse transcription. Here immunoSEQ multiplex PCR was the method, and the copy in TCRdb shows in-frame clones only, minus some. The sample contains around 160,000 clones, 40% to 55% of which appear only once. This CDR3 region has 12 residues. Between the trimmed V and J ends, which lost 0 bases and 6 bases, there was a span of 3 bases. Germline CDR1 SQVTM, CDR2 ANQGSEA. The rearrangement joins TRBV29-1 to TRBJ2-6, with unresolved D. The sample was Tregs from blood. This clonotype was obtained from a man younger than 35 in good health. CDR3 DNA sequence: TGCAGCGTTGAAGATCTGGCCAACGTCCTGACTTTC. Amino acid sequence: CSVEDLANVLTF.